The rows below give T cell receptor beta chains drawn from one sample of a study of T cells expressing NK-cell markers. One entry per CDR3 protein, without DNA, is what TCRdb gives after re-calling the 5' RACE reads. There are 140,000 or so distinct CDR3 sequences in the sample, with more than 10% held by the top ten. The sequencing input was blood T cells: a sorted CD56 or NKG2C T cell subset, CD4+ or CD8+ T cells, or bulk PBMC T cells (not recorded which). The receptors derive from a man aged 18 to 35 in good health. Both conserved end residues are part of each CDR3.

J,V,CDR3
TRBJ1-5,TRBV6-5,CASSYSPHQPQHF
TRBJ1-1,TRBV19,CASRTTGSNTEAFF
TRBJ2-2,TRBV14,CATGGSSATGELFF
TRBJ2-4,TRBV29-1,CSVNPFGIQYF
TRBJ2-7,TRBV7-2,CASSPWRTPTNEQYF
TRBJ2-1,TRBV14,CASSPTQGLAPIDNEQFF
TRBJ1-1,TRBV13,CASSSGSGPTEAFF
TRBJ1-1,TRBV19,CASSISGGAATEAFF
TRBJ2-3,TRBV5-4,CASSPGTAGTDTQYF
TRBJ2-1,TRBV20-1,CSASGVGLASYNEQFF
TRBJ2-7,TRBV28,CASSFPRTGIYEQYF
TRBJ2-3,TRBV2,CASILGIDTQYF
TRBJ2-5,TRBV12-3/TRBV12-4,CASSLVTTPETQYF
TRBJ2-1,TRBV7-8,CASRKNGRTTYNEQFF
TRBJ1-5,TRBV2,CASSEAASGTQPQHF
TRBJ2-3,TRBV14,CASSHTGGRTDTQYF
TRBJ2-1,TRBV20-1,CSARTPRLAGTYNEQFF
TRBJ2-3,TRBV29-1,CSVESGTGYLVTQYF
TRBJ2-7,TRBV11-2,CASSLIDSSYEQYF
TRBJ2-1,TRBV9,CASSPPLRLASNEQFF
TRBJ2-5,TRBV6-5,CASSYSRVEAAPQYF
TRBJ1-5,TRBV20-1,CSAFLPGQGAGGNQPQHF
TRBJ2-1,TRBV24-1,CATDYGNEQFF
TRBJ2-5,TRBV5-1,CASSDRTGWETQYF
TRBJ2-1,TRBV6-2/TRBV6-3,CASSYSTRWAQRSYNEQFF
TRBJ2-2,TRBV12-3/TRBV12-4,CASTQPGLVPGELFF
TRBJ2-2,TRBV25-1,CASSDARKTPGELFF
TRBJ2-1,TRBV6-5,CASSYSIGVDEQFF
TRBJ2-2,TRBV19,CASSLLPGEGSGELFF
TRBJ2-1,TRBV10-3,CAISETSGDEQFF
TRBJ2-2,TRBV7-8,CASSLSWNTGELFF
TRBJ2-1,TRBV29-1,CSVEAAFREQFF
TRBJ2-7,TRBV28,CASSSPDRDYEQYF
TRBJ2-1,TRBV20-1,CSARETTVYEQFF
TRBJ2-7,TRBV6-2/TRBV6-3,CASSYAADYEQYF
TRBJ2-7,TRBV7-6,CASSNRIRDDSYEQYF
TRBJ2-2,TRBV20-1,CSARTSGRGNTGELFF
TRBJ2-1,TRBV15,CATRTRGVPLGGEQFF
TRBJ2-5,TRBV28,CASSFVGGDATQYF
TRBJ2-7,TRBV12-3/TRBV12-4,CASSLSAGRPEQYF
TRBJ2-4,TRBV12-3/TRBV12-4,CASSRTGRAKNIQYF
TRBJ2-1,TRBV3-1,CASSQTGGTYNEQFF
TRBJ2-1,TRBV12-3/TRBV12-4,CASSLNNEQFF
TRBJ2-2,TRBV11-2,CASSLEGRASTGELFF
TRBJ2-3,TRBV7-6,CASSQPGVKDTQYF
TRBJ1-1,TRBV7-8,CAASSNGITEAFF
TRBJ2-5,TRBV6-5,CASSYFAGGRQETQYF
TRBJ2-5,TRBV4-3,CASSQDRGPGETQYF
TRBJ2-1,TRBV9,CASSEGSTDNEQFF
TRBJ2-4,TRBV28,CASSKDRGRAKNIQYF
TRBJ2-1,TRBV12-3/TRBV12-4,CASSPGGTRFLDEQFF
TRBJ2-1,TRBV24-1,CATSEASSYNEQFF
TRBJ1-5,TRBV12-3/TRBV12-4,CASSLGVQPQHF
TRBJ2-7,TRBV7-9,CASSLVRGQDSSYEQYF
TRBJ2-3,TRBV3-1,CASSQDTGSGTDTQYF
TRBJ2-5,TRBV29-1,CSVQGEGEETQYF
TRBJ2-2,TRBV24-1,CATSDSGDWAGELFF
TRBJ2-1,TRBV18,CASSLTPGLAANEQFF
TRBJ2-7,TRBV20-1,CSARPGTGDPYEQYF
TRBJ2-5,TRBV5-1,CASTPPMGGQETQYF